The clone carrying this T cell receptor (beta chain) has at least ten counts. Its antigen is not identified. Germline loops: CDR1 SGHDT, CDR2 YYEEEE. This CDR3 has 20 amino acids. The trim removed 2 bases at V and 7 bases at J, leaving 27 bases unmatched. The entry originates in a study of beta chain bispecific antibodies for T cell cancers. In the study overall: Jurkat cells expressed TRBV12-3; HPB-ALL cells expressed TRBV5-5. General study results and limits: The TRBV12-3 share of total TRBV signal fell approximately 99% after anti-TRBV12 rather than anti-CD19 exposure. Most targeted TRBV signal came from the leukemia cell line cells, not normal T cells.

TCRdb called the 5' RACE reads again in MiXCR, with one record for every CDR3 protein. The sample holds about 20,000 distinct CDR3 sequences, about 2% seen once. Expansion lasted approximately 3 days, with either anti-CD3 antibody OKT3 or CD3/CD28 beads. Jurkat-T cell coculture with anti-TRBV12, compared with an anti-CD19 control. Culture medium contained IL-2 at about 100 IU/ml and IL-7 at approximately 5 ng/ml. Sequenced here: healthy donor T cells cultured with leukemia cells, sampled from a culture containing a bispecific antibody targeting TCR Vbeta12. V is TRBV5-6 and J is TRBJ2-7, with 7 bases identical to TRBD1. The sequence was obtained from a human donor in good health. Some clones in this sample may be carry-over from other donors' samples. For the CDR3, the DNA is TGTGCCAGCAGCTTCATGCTCAACACCCAGGGGACAGCTTTCTGGGGAGAGCAGTACTTC. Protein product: CASSFMLNTQGTAFWGEQYF.